Sequencing of this T cell receptor beta chain was carried out in a study of tumour-infiltrating T cells in Burkitt lymphoma. The data were produced by immunoSEQ multiplex PCR, yet TCRdb's version contains in-frame clones alone and is incomplete. The sample lists thousands of clones; under 90% were seen once. This clone was recorded a few times. V shed 5 bases and J shed 4 bases, with 6 bases lying between them. Germline V gene sequence: CDR1 SGHTA, CDR2 FQGNSA. This CDR3 comprises 12 residues. The chain employs TRBV7-2 and TRBJ1-5; no reliable D call. Input material: tumor tissue. This clonotype was obtained from a human donor with Burkitt lymphoma. For the CDR3, the DNA is TGTGCCAGCAGCATCGGGAATCAGCCCCAGCATTTT. Translated, it gives CASSIGNQPQHF.